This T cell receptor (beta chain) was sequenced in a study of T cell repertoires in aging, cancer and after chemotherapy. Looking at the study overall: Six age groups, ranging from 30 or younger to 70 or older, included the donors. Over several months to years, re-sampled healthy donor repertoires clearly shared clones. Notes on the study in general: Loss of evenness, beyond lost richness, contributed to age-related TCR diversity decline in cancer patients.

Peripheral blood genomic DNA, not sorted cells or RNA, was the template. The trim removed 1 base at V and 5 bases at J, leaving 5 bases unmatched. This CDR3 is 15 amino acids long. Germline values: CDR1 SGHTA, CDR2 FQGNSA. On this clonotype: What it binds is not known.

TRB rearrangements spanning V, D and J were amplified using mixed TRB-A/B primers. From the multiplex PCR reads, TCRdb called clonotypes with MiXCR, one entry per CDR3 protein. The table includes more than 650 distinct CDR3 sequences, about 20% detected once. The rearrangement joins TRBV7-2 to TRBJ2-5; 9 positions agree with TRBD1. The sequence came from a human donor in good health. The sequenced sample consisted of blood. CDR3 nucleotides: TGTGCCAGCAGCTTAGACAGGGGGCGCGGGGAGACCCAGTACTTC. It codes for CASSLDRGRGETQYF.